These T cell receptor beta chains were read from a single sample in a study of T cell responses to AZD1222 COVID-19 vaccine. Assay used: immunoSEQ multiplex PCR; TCRdb lists only in-frame clones, some missing. The sample has 100,000 to 110,000 clones; about nine tenths are singletons. This specimen consisted of peripheral blood, obtained on day 0 of AZD1222 vaccination. Receptors were obtained from an adult in good health. The CDR3 runs from the conserved cysteine through the conserved F or W. Each record gives: clone size, D gene, J gene, V gene, CDR3 DNA, CDR3 protein. The D gene is left open where the match is weak. Not all rows give a size; the values are once, few, many and, for expanded clones, a class.

once NA TRBJ1-3 TRBV2 TGTGCCAGCAGGTCTCCAGGGGAAGGTGGAAACACCATATATTTT CASRSPGEGGNTIYF
NA TRBD1 TRBJ2-2 TRBV18 TGTGCCAGCTCACCTTTTCGGACAGGGGGCACCGGGGAGCTGTTTTTT CASSPFRTGGTGELFF
NA NA TRBJ2-3 TRBV29-1 TGCAGCGCCACTTGGGGGCGCACAGATACGCAGTATTTT CSATWGRTDTQYF
NA NA TRBJ1-5 TRBV19 TGTGCCAGTACTTCCGGGGCCCATCAGCCCCAGCATTTT CASTSGAHQPQHF
few TRBD2 TRBJ2-1 TRBV6-2/TRBV6-3 TGTGCCAGCAGTTACTCCCCGCCGGGAGGCATCTACAATGAGCAGTTCTTC CASSYSPPGGIYNEQFF
NA TRBD1 TRBJ1-3 TRBV2 TGTGCCAGCAGTCGGACAGGACCTGGAAACACCATATATTTT CASSRTGPGNTIYF
once TRBD1 TRBJ1-1 TRBV2 TGTGCCAGCACTGACAGGGGGAACACTGAAGCTTTCTTT CASTDRGNTEAFF
once TRBD1 TRBJ1-2 TRBV28 TGTGCCAGCAGTAGACAGGGGTCTCTCTATGGCTACACCTTC CASSRQGSLYGYTF
NA TRBD2 TRBJ2-1 TRBV4-1 TGCGCCAGCAGCCAAGGTACTAGCGGGAGCTACAATGAGCAGTTCTTC CASSQGTSGSYNEQFF
NA TRBD2 TRBJ2-1 TRBV10-3 TGTGCCATCAGCCCCAAGGGACTAGCGACAGATGAGCAGTTCTTC CAISPKGLATDEQFF
NA TRBD2 TRBJ2-1 TRBV6-2/TRBV6-3 TGTGCCAGCAGTTTGACTAGCGAGAATGGGGAGCAGTTCTTC CASSLTSENGEQFF
NA NA TRBJ1-2 TRBV6-5 TGTGCCAGCAACCCCGCAGGAGGGAACTATGGCTACACCTTC CASNPAGGNYGYTF
NA NA TRBJ2-3 TRBV4-3 TGCGCCAGCAGCCACGAACTACACATCAGGTGGGGCGGCCGCACAGATACGCAGTATTTT CASSHELHIRWGGRTDTQYF
NA NA TRBJ2-3 TRBV9 TGTGCCAGCAGCGTAGCTAGTACCAGCGCAGATACGCAGTATTTT CASSVASTSADTQYF
once NA TRBJ1-6 TRBV5-5 TGTGCCAGTAGCTTCCTCGATTCGGTTTCACCCCTCCACTTT CASSFLDSVSPLHF
NA TRBD2 TRBJ2-3 TRBV7-9 TGTGCCAGCAGATCTCGAGAACTTAGCGGGAGGGGTACAGATACGCAGTATTTT CASRSRELSGRGTDTQYF
NA NA TRBJ1-2 TRBV5-6 TGTGCCAGCAGCTTGGTGGGTCTGAGGGGCTACACCTTC CASSLVGLRGYTF
NA NA TRBJ2-7 TRBV10-1 TGCGCCAGCAGTGAGTCGATAGCTCCCAATAGCGAGCAGTACTTC CASSESIAPNSEQYF
NA TRBD2 TRBJ2-5 TRBV2 TGTGCCAGCAGTCAGACTAGCGGGGCGCAAGAGACCCAGTACTTC CASSQTSGAQETQYF
few NA TRBJ1-6 TRBV6-5 TGTGCCAGCAGTTACGGGGGGAGCTCACCCCTCCACTTT CASSYGGSSPLHF
NA NA TRBJ1-2 TRBV20-1 TGCAGTGCTAGCTTTAGCAATGGCTACACCTTC CSASFSNGYTF
NA NA TRBJ2-6 TRBV5-1 TGCGCCAGCAGCTTGGCCAAAGGACAGATCTCTGGGGCCAACGTCCTGACTTTC CASSLAKGQISGANVLTF
once NA TRBJ1-4 TRBV4-1 TGCGCCAGCAGCCACAAGGCGGGGGGCGCGAATGAAAAACTGTTTTTT CASSHKAGGANEKLFF
NA NA TRBJ1-1 TRBV19 TGTGCCAGTAGTCTCCAACATATAAAGCCCCGGTCGGGGACTGAAGCTTTCTTT CASSLQHIKPRSGTEAFF
NA NA TRBJ1-1 TRBV18 TGTGCCAGCTCACCCTTTGGGGGCGAGTGGGGCACTGAAGCTTTCTTT CASSPFGGEWGTEAFF
NA NA TRBJ2-2 TRBV28 TGTGCCCTCGGAGGCGGTACCGGGGAGCTGTTTTTT CALGGGTGELFF
NA NA TRBJ2-7 TRBV7-2 TGTGCCAGCAGCTCCGAGGACTTCCGGGAGCAGTACTTC CASSSEDFREQYF
NA TRBD2 TRBJ2-7 TRBV3-1/TRBV3-2 TGTGCCAGCAGCCCCCGTCGGGACTACATCTACGAGCAGTACTTC CASSPRRDYIYEQYF